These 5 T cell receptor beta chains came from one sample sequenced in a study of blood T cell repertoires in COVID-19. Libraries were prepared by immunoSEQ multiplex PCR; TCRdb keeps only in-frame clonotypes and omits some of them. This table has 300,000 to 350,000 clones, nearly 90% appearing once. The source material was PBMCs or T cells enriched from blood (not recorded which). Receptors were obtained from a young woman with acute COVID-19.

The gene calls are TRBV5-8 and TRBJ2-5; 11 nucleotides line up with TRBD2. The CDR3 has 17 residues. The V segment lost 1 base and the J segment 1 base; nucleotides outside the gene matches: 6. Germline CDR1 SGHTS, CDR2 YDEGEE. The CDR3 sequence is CASSLWASGRFQETQYF. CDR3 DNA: TGTGCCAGCAGCTTGTGGGCTAGCGGGAGGTTCCAAGAGACCCAGTACTTC.

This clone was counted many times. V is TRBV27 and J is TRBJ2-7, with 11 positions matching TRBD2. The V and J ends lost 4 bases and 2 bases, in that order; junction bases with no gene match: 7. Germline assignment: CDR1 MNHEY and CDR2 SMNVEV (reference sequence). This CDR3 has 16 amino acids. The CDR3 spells CASSSRLAGTPYEQYF. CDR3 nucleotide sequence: TGTGCCAGCAGTTCCCGACTAGCGGGGACCCCCTACGAGCAGTACTTC.

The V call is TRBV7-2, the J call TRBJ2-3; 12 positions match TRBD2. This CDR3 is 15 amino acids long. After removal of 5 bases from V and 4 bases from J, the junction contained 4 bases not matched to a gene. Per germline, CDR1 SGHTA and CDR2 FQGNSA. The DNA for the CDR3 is TGTGCCAGCAGCGGGCGACTAGCGGGAGCAGATACGCAGTATTTT. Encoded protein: CASSGRLAGADTQYF.

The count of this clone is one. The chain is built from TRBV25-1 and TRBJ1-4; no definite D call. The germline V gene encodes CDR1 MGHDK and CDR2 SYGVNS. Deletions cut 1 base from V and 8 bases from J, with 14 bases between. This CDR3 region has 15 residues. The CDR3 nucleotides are TGTGCCAGCAGTGAATTCGGCCAACCCAGGGAAAAACTGTTTTTT. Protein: CASSEFGQPREKLFF.

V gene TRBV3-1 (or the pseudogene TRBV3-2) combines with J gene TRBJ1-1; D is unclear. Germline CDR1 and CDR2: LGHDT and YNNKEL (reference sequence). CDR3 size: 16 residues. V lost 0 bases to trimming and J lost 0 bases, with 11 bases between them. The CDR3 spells CASSQDLVHLNTEAFF. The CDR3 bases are TGTGCCAGCAGCCAAGATTTGGTACACCTGAACACTGAAGCTTTCTTT.